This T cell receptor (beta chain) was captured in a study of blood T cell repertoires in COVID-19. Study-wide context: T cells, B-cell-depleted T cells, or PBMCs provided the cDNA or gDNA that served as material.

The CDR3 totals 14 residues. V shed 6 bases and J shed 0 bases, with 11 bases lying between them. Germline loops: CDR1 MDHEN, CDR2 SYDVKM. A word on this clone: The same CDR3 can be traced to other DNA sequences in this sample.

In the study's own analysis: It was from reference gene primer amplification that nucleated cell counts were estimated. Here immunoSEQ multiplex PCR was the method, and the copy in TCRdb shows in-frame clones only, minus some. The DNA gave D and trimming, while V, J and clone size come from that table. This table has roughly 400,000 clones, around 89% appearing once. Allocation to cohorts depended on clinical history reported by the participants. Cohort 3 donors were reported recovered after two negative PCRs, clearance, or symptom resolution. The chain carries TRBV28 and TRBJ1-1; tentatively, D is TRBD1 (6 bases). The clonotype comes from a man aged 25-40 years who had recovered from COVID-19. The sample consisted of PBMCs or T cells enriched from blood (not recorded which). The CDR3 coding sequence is TGTGCCAGCAGCCTAGGGGGAGTGAACACTGAAGCTTTCTTT. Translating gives CASSLGGVNTEAFF.